This paragraph covers one TCR beta chain sequence. This specimen comes from a study of blood T cell repertoires in COVID-19. The CDR3 is 15 residues long. Trimming stripped 0 bases from V and 3 bases from J, with 11 bases between. In germline, CDR1 is SGHDN, CDR2 FVKESK. Produced via immunoSEQ multiplex PCR; TCRdb's table is partial and in-frame only. The top ten clones hold more than 2% of a sample with about 400,000 clones, nearly 90% of them seen once. The specimen was PBMCs or T cells enriched from blood (not recorded which). This chain links TRBV14 with TRBJ1-2; weak D call: TRBD1 (5 bases). The TCR sequence derives from a woman aged 35 to 49 with acute COVID-19. For the CDR3, the DNA is TGTGCCAGCAGCCAAGATCGCAACAGGTACTATGGCTACACCTTC. Translating it yields CASSQDRNRYYGYTF. The entire variable domain, with the rest obtained from reference TRBV14 and TRBJ1-2, is as follows: EAGVTQFPSHSVIEKGQTVTLRCDPISGHDNLYWYRRVMGKEIKFLLHFVKESKQDESGMPNNRFLAERTGGTYSTLKVQPAELEDSGVYFCASSQDRNRYYGYTFGSGTRLTVV.